Shown below are 15 T cell receptor beta chains from a single sample sequenced in a study of T cells in Graves' hyperthyroidism and ophthalmopathy. What was amplified from RNA transcripts were TCR beta CDR3 regions. The TCR CDR3 was amplified in a first-round RT-PCR using the HTBI primer set. TCRdb re-called the multiplex PCR reads through MiXCR, storing one row per CDR3 protein. The sample carries about 610,000 distinct CDR3 sequences, 14% to 15% recorded once. The source material was blood. These receptors all stem from a woman in her 40s with Graves' ophthalmopathy.

CDR3 sequence: CASSSGDSNQETQYF. CDR3 nucleotides: TGTGCCAGCAGCTCCGGGGACTCCAACCAAGAGACCCAGTACTTC. This chain connects TRBV7-3 to TRBJ2-5, with D tentatively TRBD2 (6 bases). The V end lost 4 bases, the J end lost 0 bases, and 12 bases lay between the germline ends. This CDR3 is 15 amino acids long. Germline assignment: CDR1 SGHTA and CDR2 FQGTGA.

The V call is TRBV15, the J call TRBJ1-1; no definite D call. The CDR3 has 16 residues. Trimming removed 6 bases from V and 0 bases from J, with 17 bases in between. Germline assignment: CDR1 LNHNV and CDR2 YYDKDF (reference sequence). The DNA of the CDR3 is TGTGCCACCAGGAAGAGCCGAGGGCCGGTGAACACTGAAGCTTTCTTT. Translating gives CATRKSRGPVNTEAFF.

This clonotype was observed at least ten times. The chain carries TRBV12-3 or TRBV12-4 and TRBJ2-5, with D unresolved. The V end lost 6 bases, the J end lost 7 bases, and 15 bases lay between the germline ends. This CDR3 comprises 13 residues. This CDR3 reads CASSPATVGTQYF. The CDR3 DNA reads as TGTGCCAGCAGCCCGGCCACCGTGGGGACCCAGTACTTC.

The V call is TRBV5-1, the J call TRBJ1-2; D unclear. The ends were cut back, 0 bases at V and 6 bases at J, with 9 bases in the middle. The CDR3 totals 13 residues. Germline V gene lookup returns CDR1 SGHRS and CDR2 YFSETQ. The CDR3 sequence is CASSLADGNGYTF. The CDR3 DNA sequence: TGCGCCAGCAGCTTGGCTGATGGGAATGGCTACACCTTC.

This clonotype was detected a few times. This chain joins TRBV20-1 and TRBJ2-5; 10 bases are a match to TRBD2. This CDR3 is 16 amino acids long. V dropped 0 bases and J dropped 4; count of bases not matched to a gene: 8. CDR1 DFQATT and CDR2 SNEGSKA come from the germline V gene (reference sequence). In nucleotides, the CDR3 is TGCAGTGCTAGAGACCCAGCGGGAGGGCGGGGAGAGACCCAGTACTTC. Amino acids: CSARDPAGGRGETQYF.

At least ten counts were recorded for this clonotype. The V and J genes are TRBV11-3 and TRBJ2-3; 7 nucleotides agree with TRBD1. The trim removed 6 bases at V and 2 bases at J, leaving 8 bases unmatched. This CDR3 contains 15 residues. The germline V gene encodes CDR1 SGHNT and CDR2 YENEEA. CDR3 in DNA: TGTGCCAGCAGAAAAAGGGGGCAAGACACAGATACGCAGTATTTT. This encodes CASRKRGQDTDTQYF.

The V and J genes are TRBV7-3 and TRBJ2-7; 9 nucleotides match TRBD2. There are 15 residues in the CDR3. CDR1 and CDR2 (germline): SGHTA, FQGTGA. The J segment lost 3 bases and the V segment lost 5 bases, leaving 8 bases of the junction unmatched. The CDR3 spells CASSPIAGEVYEQYF. The CDR3 bases are TGTGCCAGCAGCCCGATAGCGGGAGAGGTCTACGAGCAGTACTTC.

The sample holds many counts of this clonotype. CDR3 DNA sequence: TGCGCCAGCAGCTTCCAAGGGGATGGCACTGAAGCTTTCTTT. Protein sequence: CASSFQGDGTEAFF. The V and J genes are TRBV5-1 and TRBJ1-1, with a weak D call TRBD1 (5 bases). Germline loops: CDR1 SGHRS, CDR2 YFSETQ. The CDR3 consists of 14 residues. V lost 2 bases, J lost 4 bases, and 12 bases lay in between.

This clonotype was found many times. The chain couples TRBV27 to TRBJ1-1; D unresolved. Germline CDR1 MNHEY, CDR2 SMNVEV (reference sequence). Between the trimmed V and J ends, which lost 5 bases and 3 bases, there was a span of 10 bases. This CDR3 is 13 amino acids long. The CDR3 bases are TGTGCCAGCAGTGGGGTGGAGGACACTGAAGCTTTCTTT. Protein: CASSGVEDTEAFF.

The sample holds many counts of this clonotype. The gene calls are TRBV28 and TRBJ1-2, with D hard to call. V was trimmed by 6 bases and J by 5 bases, leaving 19 bases between them. Germline V gene data show CDR1 as MDHEN and CDR2 as SYDVKM. The CDR3 loop spans 15 amino acids. The CDR3 is CASRVGGSRGYGYTF. Written as DNA, the CDR3 is TGTGCCAGCAGAGTCGGAGGGTCCCGAGGGTATGGCTACACCTTC.

This clonotype was recorded many times. The J gene is TRBJ2-7, the V gene TRBV4-1; D gene ambiguous. The CDR3 extends over 14 amino acids. Germline V gene data show CDR1 as MGHRA and CDR2 as YSYEKL. Deletions cut 0 bases from V and 7 bases from J, with 13 bases between. CDR3 DNA sequence: TGCGCCAGCAGCCAAGATCAGTCCCAGGAAGAGCAGTACTTC. Amino acid sequence: CASSQDQSQEEQYF.

This clonotype was found many times. V and J are TRBV12-3 or TRBV12-4 and TRBJ2-6; D remains ambiguous. Trimming removed 2 bases from V and 0 bases from J, with 8 bases in between. The CDR3 loop spans 16 amino acids. CDR3 nucleotide sequence: TGTGCCAGCAGTTTACGGTGGCTCTCTGGGGCCAACGTCCTGACTTTC. This sequence encodes CASSLRWLSGANVLTF.

This clonotype was counted at least ten times. CDR3: CASSVGHGYEQYF. The CDR3 DNA sequence: TGTGCCAGCAGTGTGGGACACGGGTACGAGCAGTACTTC. V usage is TRBV2 and J usage is TRBJ2-7, with TRBD1 as a possible D gene (6 bases). This CDR3 is 13 amino acids long. Germline-derived CDR1 and CDR2 are SNHLY and FYNNEI. V lost 4 bases and J 4 bases, leaving 11 bases between the germline ends.

This clonotype was seen many times. The J gene is TRBJ2-5, the V gene TRBV27; D is uncertain. This CDR3 comprises 13 residues. Trimming removed 2 bases at V and 2 bases at J, with 6 bases between. Per germline, CDR1 MNHEY and CDR2 SMNVEV (reference sequence). The CDR3 region is CASSLREQETQYF. CDR3 DNA: TGTGCCAGCAGTTTAAGGGAACAAGAGACCCAGTACTTC.

This clonotype occurred many times. The chain has TRBV29-1 and TRBJ2-2; D gene unclear. The V end was cut by 6 bases, the J end by 3 bases, with 17 bases between. Per the germline V gene, CDR1 is SQVTM and CDR2 is ANQGSEA. The CDR3 length is 15 residues. CDR3 in amino acids: CSVLVLAPDTGELFF. CDR3 DNA sequence: TGCAGCGTCTTGGTACTCGCGCCCGACACCGGGGAGCTGTTTTTT.